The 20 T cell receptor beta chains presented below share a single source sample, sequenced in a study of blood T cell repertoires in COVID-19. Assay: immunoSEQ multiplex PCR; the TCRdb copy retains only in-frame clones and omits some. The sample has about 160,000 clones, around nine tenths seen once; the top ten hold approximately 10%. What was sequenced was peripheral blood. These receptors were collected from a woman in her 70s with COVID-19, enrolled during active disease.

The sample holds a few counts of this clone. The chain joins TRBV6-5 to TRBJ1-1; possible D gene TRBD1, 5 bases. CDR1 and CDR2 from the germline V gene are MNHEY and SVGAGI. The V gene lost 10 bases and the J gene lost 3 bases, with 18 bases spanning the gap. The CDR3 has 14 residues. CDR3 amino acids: CATGEVGGHTEAFF. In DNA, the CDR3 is TGTGCCACTGGTGAAGTGGGGGGTCACACTGAAGCTTTCTTT.

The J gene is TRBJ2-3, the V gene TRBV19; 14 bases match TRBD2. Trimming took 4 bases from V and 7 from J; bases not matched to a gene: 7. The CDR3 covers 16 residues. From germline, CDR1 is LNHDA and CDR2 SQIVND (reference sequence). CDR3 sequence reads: CASSTRTSGGWNTQYF. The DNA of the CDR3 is TGTGCCAGTAGTACGCGGACTAGCGGGGGGTGGAATACGCAGTATTTT.

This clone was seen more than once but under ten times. CDR3 nucleotide sequence: TGTGCCAGCTCCCGACTAGCGAGACCAGATACGCAGTATTTT. It yields the protein CASSRLARPDTQYF. The genes are TRBV9 and TRBJ2-3; 8 positions match TRBD2. Germline CDR1 reads SGDLS; CDR2 reads YYNGEE. V lost 7 bases, J lost 4 bases, and 8 bases stayed unmatched. The CDR3 covers 14 residues.

CDR3 sequence: CASSDRVSGANVLTF. CDR3 nucleotide sequence: TGTGCCAGCAGTGACAGGGTTTCTGGGGCCAACGTCCTGACTTTC. V and J are TRBV6-1 and TRBJ2-6; possible D gene TRBD1, 5 bases. The CDR3 runs 15 residues. The V end was cut by 3 bases, the J end by 1 base, with 7 bases between. Per the germline V gene, CDR1 is MNHNS and CDR2 is SASEGT.

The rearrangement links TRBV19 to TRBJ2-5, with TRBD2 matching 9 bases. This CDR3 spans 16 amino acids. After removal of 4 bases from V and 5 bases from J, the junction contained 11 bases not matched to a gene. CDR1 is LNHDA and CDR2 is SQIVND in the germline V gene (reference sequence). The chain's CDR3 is CASSRGLARGGETQYF. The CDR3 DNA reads TGTGCCAGTAGTAGGGGACTAGCCCGGGGGGGGGAGACCCAGTACTTC.

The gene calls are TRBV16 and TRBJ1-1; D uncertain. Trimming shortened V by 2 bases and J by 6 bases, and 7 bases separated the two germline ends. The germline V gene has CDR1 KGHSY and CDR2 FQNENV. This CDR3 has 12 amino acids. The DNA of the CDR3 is TGTGCCAGCAGCCAACGACTCCCTGAAGCTTTCTTT. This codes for CASSQRLPEAFF.

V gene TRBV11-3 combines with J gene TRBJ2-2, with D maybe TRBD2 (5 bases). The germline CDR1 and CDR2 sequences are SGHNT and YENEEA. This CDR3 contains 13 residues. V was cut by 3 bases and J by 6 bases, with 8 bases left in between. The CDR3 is CASSFRDPGELFF. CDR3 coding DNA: TGTGCCAGCAGCTTTCGGGATCCCGGGGAGCTGTTTTTT.

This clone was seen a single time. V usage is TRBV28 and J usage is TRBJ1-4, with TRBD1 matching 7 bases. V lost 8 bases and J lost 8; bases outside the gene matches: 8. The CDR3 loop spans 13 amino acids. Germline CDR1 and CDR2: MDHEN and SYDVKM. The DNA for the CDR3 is TGTGCCAGCCAACAGGGGCCGCGGGAAAAACTGTTTTTT. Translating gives CASQQGPREKLFF.

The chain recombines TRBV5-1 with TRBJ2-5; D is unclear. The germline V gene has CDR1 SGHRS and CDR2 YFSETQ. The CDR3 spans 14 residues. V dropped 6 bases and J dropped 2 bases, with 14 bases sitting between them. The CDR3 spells CASNSLGSQETQYF. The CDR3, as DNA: TGCGCCAGCAACTCTCTGGGCTCGCAAGAGACCCAGTACTTC.

This CDR3 is CASSQVGSGGGETQYF. The CDR3 DNA reads as TGTGCCAGCAGCCAAGTGGGTAGCGGGGGCGGGGAGACCCAGTACTTC. This sequence joins TRBV3-1 (or the pseudogene TRBV3-2) and TRBJ2-5; the match to TRBD2 covers 9 bases. Germline V CDR1 and CDR2: LGHDT, YNNKEL (reference sequence). This CDR3 contains 16 residues. Trimming removed 1 base from V and 5 bases from J; junction bases left unmatched: 8.

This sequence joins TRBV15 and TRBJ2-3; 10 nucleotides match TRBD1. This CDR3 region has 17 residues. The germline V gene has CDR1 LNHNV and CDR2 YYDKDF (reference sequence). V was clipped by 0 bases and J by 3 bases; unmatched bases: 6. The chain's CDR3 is CATSRDVDRGLTDTQYF. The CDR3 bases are TGTGCCACCAGCAGAGATGTCGACAGGGGGCTTACAGATACGCAGTATTTT. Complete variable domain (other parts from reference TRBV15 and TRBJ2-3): DAMVIQNPRYQVTQFGKPVTLSCSQTLNHNVMYWYQQKSSQAPKLLFHYYDKDFNNEADTPDNFQSRRPNTSFCFLDIRSPGLGDTAMYLCATSRDVDRGLTDTQYFGPGTRLTVL.

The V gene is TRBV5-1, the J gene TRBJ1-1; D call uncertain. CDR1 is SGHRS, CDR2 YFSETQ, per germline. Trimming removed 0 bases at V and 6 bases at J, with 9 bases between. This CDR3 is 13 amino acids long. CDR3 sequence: CASSLGSLSEAFF. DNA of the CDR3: TGCGCCAGCAGCTTGGGGTCACTTTCTGAAGCTTTCTTT.

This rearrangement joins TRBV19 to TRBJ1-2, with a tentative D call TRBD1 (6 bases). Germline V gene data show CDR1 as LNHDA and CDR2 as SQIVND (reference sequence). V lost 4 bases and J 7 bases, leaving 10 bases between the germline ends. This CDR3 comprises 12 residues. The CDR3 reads CASSTDRIGYTF. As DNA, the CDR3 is TGTGCCAGTAGTACCGACAGGATTGGCTACACCTTC.

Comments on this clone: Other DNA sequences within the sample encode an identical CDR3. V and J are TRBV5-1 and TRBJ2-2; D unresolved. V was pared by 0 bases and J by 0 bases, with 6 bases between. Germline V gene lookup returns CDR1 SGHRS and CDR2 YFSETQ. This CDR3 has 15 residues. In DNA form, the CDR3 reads TGCGCCAGCAGCTTGGCGGGTGCGAACACCGGGGAGCTGTTTTTT. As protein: CASSLAGANTGELFF. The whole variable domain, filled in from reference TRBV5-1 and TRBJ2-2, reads KAGVTQTPRYLIKTRGQQVTLSCSPISGHRSVSWYQQTPGQGLQFLFEYFSETQRNKGNFPGRFSGRQFSNSRSEMNVSTLELGDSALYLCASSLAGANTGELFFGEGSRLTVL.

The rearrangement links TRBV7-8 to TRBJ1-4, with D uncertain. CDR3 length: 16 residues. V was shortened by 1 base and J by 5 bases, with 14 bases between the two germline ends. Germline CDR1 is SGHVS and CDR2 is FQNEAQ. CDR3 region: CASSLERFVTNEKLFF. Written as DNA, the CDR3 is TGTGCCAGCAGCTTAGAGCGCTTTGTTACAAATGAAAAACTGTTTTTT. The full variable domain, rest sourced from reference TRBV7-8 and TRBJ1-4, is GAGVSQSPRYKVAKRGQDVALRCDPISGHVSLFWYQQALGQGPEFLTYFQNEAQLDKSGLPSDRFFAERPEGSVSTLKIQRTQQEDSAVYLCASSLERFVTNEKLFFGSGTQLSVL.

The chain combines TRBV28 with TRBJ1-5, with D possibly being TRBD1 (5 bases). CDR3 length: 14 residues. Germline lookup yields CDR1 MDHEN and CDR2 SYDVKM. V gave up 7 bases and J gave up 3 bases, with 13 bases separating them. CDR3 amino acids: CASIGGVNNQPQHF. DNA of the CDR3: TGTGCCAGCATTGGGGGGGTTAACAATCAGCCCCAGCATTTT.

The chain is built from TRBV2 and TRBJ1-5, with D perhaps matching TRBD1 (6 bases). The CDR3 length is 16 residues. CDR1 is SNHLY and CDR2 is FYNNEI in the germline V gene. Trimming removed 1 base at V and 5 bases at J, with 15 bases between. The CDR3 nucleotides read TGTGCCAGCAGTGAAGGCGGGCAGGGGATGTATCAGCCCCAGCATTTT. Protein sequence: CASSEGGQGMYQPQHF.

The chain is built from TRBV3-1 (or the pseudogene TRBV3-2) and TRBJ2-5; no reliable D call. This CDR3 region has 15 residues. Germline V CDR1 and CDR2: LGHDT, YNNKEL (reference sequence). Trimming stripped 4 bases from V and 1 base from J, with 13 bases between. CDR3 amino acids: CASSPYLEVQETQYF. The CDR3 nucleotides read TGTGCCAGCAGCCCGTACTTAGAGGTCCAAGAGACCCAGTACTTC.

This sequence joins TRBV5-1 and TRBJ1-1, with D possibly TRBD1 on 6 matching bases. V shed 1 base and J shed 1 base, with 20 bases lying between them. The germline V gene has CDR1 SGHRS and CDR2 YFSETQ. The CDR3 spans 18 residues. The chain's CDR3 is CASSLSRRSRGGNTEAFF. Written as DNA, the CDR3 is TGCGCCAGCAGCTTGTCCAGGCGTTCTCGAGGGGGGAACACTGAAGCTTTCTTT.

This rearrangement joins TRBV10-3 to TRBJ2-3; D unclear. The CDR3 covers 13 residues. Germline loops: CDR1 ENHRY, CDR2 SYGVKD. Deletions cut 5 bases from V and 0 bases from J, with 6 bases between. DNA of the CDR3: TGTGCCATCAGTCCTCCCAGCACAGATACGCAGTATTTT. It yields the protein CAISPPSTDTQYF.